This TCR beta chain stems from a study of CD8+ T cells in alopecia areata. There are a few counts of this clone. Its antigen remains unknown. Overall study findings and caveats: Many expanded lesional clones persisted in scalp and blood during tofacitinib. Scalp clonality decreased significantly with tofacitinib, and so did expanded CD8+ clones among the top 100.

In each case, RNA was isolated and then reverse transcribed into cDNA as the sequencing template. The method was immunoSEQ multiplex PCR; TCRdb's version includes in-frame clones alone and lacks a portion of them. The sample consists of about 140,000 clones, 82% of them appearing once. Between the trimmed V and J ends, which lost 4 bases and 3 bases, there was a span of 9 bases. CDR3 length equals 13 residues. The germline CDR1 and CDR2 sequences are ENHRY and SYGVKD. Treatment noted: oral pan-JAK inhibitor, 5-10 mg twice daily. From alopecia areata patients, lesional scalp punch biopsies and peripheral blood were collected.

This chain connects TRBV10-3 to TRBJ2-5; tentatively, D is TRBD1 (6 bases). The specimen was CD8+ T cells sorted from blood, collected at week 4, from a patient treated with tofacitinib. The sequence was obtained from a human donor with alopecia areata. CDR3 DNA: TGTGCCATCAGTGGGCCAGGGGAAGAGACCCAGTACTTC. It specifies CAISGPGEETQYF.